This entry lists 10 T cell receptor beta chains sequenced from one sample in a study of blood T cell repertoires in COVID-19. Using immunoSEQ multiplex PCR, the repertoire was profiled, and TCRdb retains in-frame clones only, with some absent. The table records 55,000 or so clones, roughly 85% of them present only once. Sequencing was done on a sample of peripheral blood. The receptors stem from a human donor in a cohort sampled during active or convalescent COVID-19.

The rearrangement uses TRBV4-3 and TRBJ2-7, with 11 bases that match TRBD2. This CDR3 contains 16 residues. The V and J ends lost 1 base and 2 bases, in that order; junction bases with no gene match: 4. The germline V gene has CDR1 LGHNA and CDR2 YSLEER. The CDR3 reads CASSQVPSGGPYEQYF. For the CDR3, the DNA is TGCGCCAGCAGCCAAGTGCCTAGCGGGGGGCCCTACGAGCAGTACTTC.

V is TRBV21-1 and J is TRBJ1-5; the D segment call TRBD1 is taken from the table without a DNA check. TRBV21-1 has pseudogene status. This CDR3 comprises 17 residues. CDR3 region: CASIPGGQAEGNQPQHF. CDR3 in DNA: TGTGCCAGCATCCCTGGGGGACAGGCAGAGGGCAATCAGCCCCAGCATTTT.

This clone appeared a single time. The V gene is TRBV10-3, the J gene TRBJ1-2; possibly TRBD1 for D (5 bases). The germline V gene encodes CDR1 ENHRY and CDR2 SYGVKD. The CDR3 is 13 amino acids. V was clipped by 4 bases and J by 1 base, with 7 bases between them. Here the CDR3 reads CAISVDSNYGYTF. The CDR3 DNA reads TGTGCCATCAGTGTTGACAGTAACTATGGCTACACCTTC.

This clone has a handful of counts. CDR3 region: CASSIETGGINTEAFF. CDR3 bases: TGTGCCAGTAGTATTGAGACAGGGGGCATCAACACTGAAGCTTTCTTT. V usage is TRBV19 and J usage is TRBJ1-1, with TRBD1 matching over 10 bases. There are 16 residues in the CDR3. Germline CDR1 is LNHDA and CDR2 is SQIVND (reference sequence). The V segment lost 3 bases and the J segment 2 bases; nucleotides outside the gene matches: 6.

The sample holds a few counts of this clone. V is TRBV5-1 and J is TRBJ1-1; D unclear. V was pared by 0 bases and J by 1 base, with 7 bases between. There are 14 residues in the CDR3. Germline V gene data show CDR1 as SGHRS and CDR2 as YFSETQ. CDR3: CASSLVEANTEAFF. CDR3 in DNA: TGCGCCAGCAGCTTGGTAGAGGCGAACACTGAAGCTTTCTTT.

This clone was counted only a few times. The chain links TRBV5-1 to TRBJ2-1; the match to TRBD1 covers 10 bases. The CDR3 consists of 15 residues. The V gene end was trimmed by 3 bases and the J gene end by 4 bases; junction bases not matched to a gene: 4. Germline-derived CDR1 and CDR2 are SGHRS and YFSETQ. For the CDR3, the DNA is TGCGCCAGCAGCTGGGACAGGGGCCCATACAATGAGCAGTTCTTC. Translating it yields CASSWDRGPYNEQFF.

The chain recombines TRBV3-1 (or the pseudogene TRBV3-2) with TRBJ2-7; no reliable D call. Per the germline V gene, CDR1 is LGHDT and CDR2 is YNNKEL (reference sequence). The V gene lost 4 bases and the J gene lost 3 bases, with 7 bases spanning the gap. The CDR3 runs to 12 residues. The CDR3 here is CASSRARYEQYF. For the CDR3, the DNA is TGTGCCAGCAGCCGGGCTCGCTACGAGCAGTACTTC.

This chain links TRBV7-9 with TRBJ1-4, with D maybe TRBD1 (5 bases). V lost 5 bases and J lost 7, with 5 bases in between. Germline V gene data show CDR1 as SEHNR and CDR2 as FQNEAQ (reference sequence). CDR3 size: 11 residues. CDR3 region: CASSDSEKLFF. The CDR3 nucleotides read TGTGCCAGCAGCGACAGTGAAAAACTGTTTTTT. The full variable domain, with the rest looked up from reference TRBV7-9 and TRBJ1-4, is DTGVSQNPRHKITKRGQNVTFRCDPISEHNRLYWYRQTLGQGPEFLTYFQNEAQLEKSRLLSDRFSAERPKGSFSTLEIQRTEQGDSAMYLCASSDSEKLFFGSGTQLSVL.

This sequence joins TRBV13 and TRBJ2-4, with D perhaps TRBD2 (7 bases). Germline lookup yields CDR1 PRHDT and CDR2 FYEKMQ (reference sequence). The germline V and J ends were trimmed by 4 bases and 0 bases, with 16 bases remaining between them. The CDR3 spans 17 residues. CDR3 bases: TGTGCCAGCAGCTCTAGGGGGGGGGACCTAGCCAAAAACATTCAGTACTTC. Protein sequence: CASSSRGGDLAKNIQYF.

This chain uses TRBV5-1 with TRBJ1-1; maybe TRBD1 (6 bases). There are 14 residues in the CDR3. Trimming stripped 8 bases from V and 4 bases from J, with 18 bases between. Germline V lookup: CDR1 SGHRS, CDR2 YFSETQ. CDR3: CASFPDSSSTEAFF. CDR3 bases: TGCGCCAGTTTTCCGGACAGCTCAAGCACTGAAGCTTTCTTT.